These T cell receptor beta chains were read from a single sample in a study of PD-1 blockade in classical Hodgkin lymphoma. Sequencing was performed with immunoSEQ multiplex PCR; in TCRdb, only in-frame clones are kept and a portion is missing. The repertoire holds around 26,000 clones, 65% to 90% seen once, with over 3% in the top ten. The starting material was CD4+ T cells from blood, obtained before the fourth cycle of nivolumab. These receptors came from a human donor with classical Hodgkin lymphoma. CDR3s include the opening cysteine and the closing phenylalanine or tryptophan. D genes are given only for firm matches. Clone sizes are given selectively: once, few, many, or a class where the clone is expanded.

V,size,J,D,CDR3,DNA
TRBV15,-,TRBJ1-1,-,CATSGDRGGDTEAFF,TGTGCCACCAGCGGAGACCGGGGGGGGGACACTGAAGCTTTCTTT
TRBV6-5,-,TRBJ1-1,-,CASSYVVGTEAFF,TGTGCCAGCAGTTACGTCGTGGGGACTGAAGCTTTCTTT
TRBV5-1,-,TRBJ2-1,TRBD1,CASSLGTGTGGNEQFF,TGCGCCAGCAGCTTGGGGACCGGGACAGGGGGGAATGAGCAGTTCTTC
TRBV2,-,TRBJ2-3,TRBD2,CASKLAGYADTQYF,TGTGCCAGCAAGCTAGCGGGGTATGCAGATACGCAGTATTTT
TRBV18,-,TRBJ2-7,TRBD1,CASSPSTGVGYEQYF,TGTGCCAGCTCACCTTCGACAGGGGTGGGCTACGAGCAGTACTTC
TRBV7-3,few,TRBJ2-2,-,CASSSPNTGELFF,TGTGCCAGCAGCTCCCCCAACACCGGGGAGCTGTTTTTT
TRBV9,once,TRBJ2-7,-,CASSAYSGGQQYF,TGTGCCAGCAGCGCCTATTCAGGGGGGCAGCAGTACTTC
TRBV4-3,few,TRBJ1-1,-,CASSHQGNTEAFF,TGCGCCAGCAGCCATCAGGGGAACACTGAAGCTTTCTTT
TRBV29-1,once,TRBJ1-1,-,CSVVTGAANTEAFF,TGCAGCGTTGTAACCGGAGCGGCGAACACTGAAGCTTTCTTT
TRBV4-3,-,TRBJ1-4,-,CASSQDPQGMVEKLFF,TGCGCCAGCAGCCAAGATCCCCAGGGGATGGTTGAAAAACTGTTTTTT
TRBV11-3,once,TRBJ1-4,-,CASSLADTGPNEKLFF,TGTGCCAGCAGCTTGGCCGACACGGGTCCTAATGAAAAACTGTTTTTT
TRBV6-6,-,TRBJ1-3,-,CASALTVTSGNTIYF,TGTGCCAGCGCCCTAACAGTGACCTCTGGAAACACCATATATTTT
TRBV2,once,TRBJ2-1,-,CASSEFRTNYNEQFF,TGTGCCAGCAGTGAATTCAGGACCAACTACAATGAGCAGTTCTTC
TRBV21-1,-,TRBJ1-5,-,CASTLRDIQPQHF,TGTGCCAGCACTCTCAGGGATATTCAGCCCCAGCATTTT
TRBV4-3,once,TRBJ2-1,-,CASSQDRTGKYNEQFF,TGCGCCAGCAGCCAAGATCGAACCGGGAAATACAATGAGCAGTTCTTC
TRBV5-1,few,TRBJ1-4,-,CASSLAVEAGEKLFF,TGCGCCAGCAGCTTGGCAGTCGAAGCGGGTGAAAAACTGTTTTTT
TRBV19,-,TRBJ2-3,-,CASSRERDTQYF,TGTGCCAGTAGTCGGGAGCGGGATACGCAGTATTTT
TRBV11-3,-,TRBJ1-1,-,CASSLQTGAPGSEAFF,TGTGCCAGCAGCCTTCAGACTGGGGCCCCGGGAAGTGAAGCTTTCTTT
TRBV19,medium-sized,TRBJ1-2,TRBD1,CASSVQGIGGYTF,TGTGCCAGTAGCGTACAGGGGATTGGTGGCTACACCTTC
TRBV11-3,-,TRBJ2-3,-,CASSRHTDTQYF,TGTGCCAGCAGTCGTCACACAGATACGCAGTATTTT
TRBV5-5,-,TRBJ2-6,-,CASSFGVPGANVLTF,TGTGCCAGCAGCTTTGGAGTCCCTGGGGCCAACGTCCTGACTTTC
TRBV21-1,-,TRBJ1-2,-,CASSKLRGDRGKYGYTF,TGTGCCAGCAGCAAATTACGGGGGGACAGGGGAAAATATGGCTACACCTTC
TRBV28,-,TRBJ1-2,-,CASSFSSLIGYTF,TGTGCCAGCAGTTTTTCGAGCCTAATAGGCTACACCTTC
TRBV7-8,-,TRBJ2-1,TRBD2,CASSPRGDNEQFF,TGTGCCAGCAGCCCCCGGGGGGACAATGAGCAGTTCTTC
TRBV27,-,TRBJ2-5,TRBD2,CASSPTPGAGGPETQYF,TGTGCCAGCAGTCCAACCCCGGGGGCGGGGGGGCCAGAGACCCAGTACTTC
TRBV11-2,-,TRBJ2-3,TRBD2,CASRSSGGATDTQYF,TGTGCCAGCAGATCTAGCGGGGGAGCCACAGATACGCAGTATTTT
TRBV29-1,few,TRBJ1-5,-,CSVDRRESQPQHF,TGCAGCGTTGATCGCAGGGAATCTCAGCCCCAGCATTTT
TRBV5-1,-,TRBJ1-4,-,CASSWGSGPNEKLFF,TGCGCCAGCAGCTGGGGGTCAGGGCCTAATGAAAAACTGTTTTTT